The clone carrying this TCR beta chain was detected a few times. Its matching antigen is unknown. The sample is drawn from a study of response to subunit inactivated influenza vaccine. TCRdb reprocessed the RT-PCR reads with MiXCR, giving one entry per CDR3 protein. The sample contains about 500,000 distinct CDR3 sequences, under 8.5% of which appear only once. Study findings and constraints: Each seasonal influenza vaccination recruits few new T cells, the authors suggested.

Looked up from germline, CDR1 is LGHNA and CDR2 is YSLEER. The V and J ends lost 0 bases and 3 bases, in that order; junction bases with no gene match: 8. The CDR3 totals 18 residues. The material was PBMCs from blood, obtained less than 30 months after vaccination. The clonotype comes from a man aged 50-75 years who received an inactivated influenza vaccine. The rearrangement joins TRBV4-3 to TRBJ2-4; 10 bases match TRBD2. CDR3 in amino acids: CASSQDHVLAGGKNIQYF. The CDR3 DNA is TGCGCCAGCAGCCAAGACCACGTCTTAGCGGGGGGCAAAAACATTCAGTACTTC.